The 8 T cell receptor beta chains in this list originate from one sample, sequenced in a study of T cells expressing NK-cell markers. TCRdb reworked the 5' RACE reads into one entry per CDR3 protein, no DNA. The table gives about half a million distinct CDR3 sequences; the top ten clones make up more than 1.4% of it. Sequencing was carried out using blood T cells: a sorted CD56 or NKG2C T cell subset, CD4+ or CD8+ T cells, or bulk PBMC T cells (not recorded which). These receptors all come from a woman in her forties or fifties in good health.

V is TRBV10-1 and J is TRBJ2-5; TCRdb lists TRBD1, though no DNA is available to test this call. The CDR3 extends over 15 amino acids. CDR1 is WNHNN, CDR2 SYGVQD, per germline (reference sequence). The CDR3 sequence: CASSKYRGSQETQYF.

The chain combines TRBV3-1 with TRBJ2-3; TCRdb returns TRBD2, unconfirmable since there is no DNA. Germline values: CDR1 LGHDT, CDR2 YNNKEL (reference sequence). The CDR3 contains 15 residues. The CDR3 sequence: CASSQDAGGIGTQYF.

The CDR3 spells CAWSETTVEQFF. V gene TRBV30 combines with J gene TRBJ2-1. CDR1 and CDR2 (germline): GTSNPN, SVGIG (reference sequence). There are 12 residues in the CDR3.

The chain couples TRBV28 to TRBJ2-2; TCRdb lists TRBD1, though no DNA is available to test this call. This CDR3 region has 17 residues. Germline values: CDR1 MDHEN, CDR2 SYDVKM. The CDR3 loop reads CASNPRSGGAYTGELFF.

The chain uses TRBV5-1 and TRBJ2-1; no DNA is available, so the TRBD1 call from TCRdb remains unchecked. Per germline, CDR1 SGHRS and CDR2 YFSETQ. The CDR3 extends over 14 amino acids. Here the CDR3 reads CASSSTVNYDEQFF.

V and J are TRBV7-8 and TRBJ1-1. The V gene's germline CDR1 is SGHVS and CDR2 FQNEAQ. This CDR3 is built from 14 residues. CDR3 amino acids: CASSAAAANTEAFF.

The chain recombines TRBV10-3 with TRBJ2-3. The germline V gene has CDR1 ENHRY and CDR2 SYGVKD. This CDR3 has 12 residues. CDR3 residues: CAIRDTADTQYF.

The chain recombines TRBV9 with TRBJ2-1. The CDR3 length is 14 residues. CDR1 and CDR2 (germline): SGDLS, YYNGEE. The CDR3 is CASSPGTPSYEQFF.